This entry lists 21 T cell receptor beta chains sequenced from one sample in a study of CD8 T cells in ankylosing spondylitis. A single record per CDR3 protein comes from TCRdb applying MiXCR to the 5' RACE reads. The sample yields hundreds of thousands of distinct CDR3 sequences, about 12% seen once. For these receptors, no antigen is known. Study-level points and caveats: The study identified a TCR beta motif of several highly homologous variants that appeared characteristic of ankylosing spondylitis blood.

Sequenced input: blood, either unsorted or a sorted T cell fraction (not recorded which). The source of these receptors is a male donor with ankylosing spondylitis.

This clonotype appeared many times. CDR3 amino acids: CASSRLFNEQFF. CDR3 DNA sequence: TGTGCCAGCAGTCGACTCTTCAATGAGCAGTTCTTC. V usage is TRBV3-1 and J usage is TRBJ2-1; D call uncertain. Germline CDR1 is LGHDT and CDR2 is YNNKEL (reference sequence). The V end was cut by 6 bases, the J end by 6 bases, with 9 bases between. The CDR3 runs to 12 residues.

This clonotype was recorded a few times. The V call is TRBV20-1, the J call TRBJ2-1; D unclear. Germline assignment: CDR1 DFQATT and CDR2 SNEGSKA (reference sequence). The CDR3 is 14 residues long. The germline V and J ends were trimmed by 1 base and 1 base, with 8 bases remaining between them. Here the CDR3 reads CSARARGSYNEQFF. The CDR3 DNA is TGCAGTGCTAGAGCCCGAGGTTCCTACAATGAGCAGTTCTTC.

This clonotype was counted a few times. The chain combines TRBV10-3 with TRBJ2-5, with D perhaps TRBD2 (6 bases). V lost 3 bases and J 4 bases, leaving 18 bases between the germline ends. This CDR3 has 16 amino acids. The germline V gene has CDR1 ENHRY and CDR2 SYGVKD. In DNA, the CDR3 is TGTGCCATCAGTGATTCGCGGGACGCCGCAGGAGAGACCCAGTACTTC. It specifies CAISDSRDAAGETQYF.

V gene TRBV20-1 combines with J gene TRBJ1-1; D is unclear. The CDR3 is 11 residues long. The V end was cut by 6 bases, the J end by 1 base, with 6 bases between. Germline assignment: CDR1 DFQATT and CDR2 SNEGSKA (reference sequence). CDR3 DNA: TGCAGTGCCATGGAGAACACTGAAGCTTTCTTT. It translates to CSAMENTEAFF.

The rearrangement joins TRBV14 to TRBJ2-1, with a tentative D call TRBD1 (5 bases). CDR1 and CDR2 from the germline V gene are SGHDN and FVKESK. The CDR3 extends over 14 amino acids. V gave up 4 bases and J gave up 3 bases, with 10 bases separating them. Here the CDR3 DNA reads TGTGCCAGCAGCCGGACAAATCGCTACAATGAGCAGTTCTTC. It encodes CASSRTNRYNEQFF.

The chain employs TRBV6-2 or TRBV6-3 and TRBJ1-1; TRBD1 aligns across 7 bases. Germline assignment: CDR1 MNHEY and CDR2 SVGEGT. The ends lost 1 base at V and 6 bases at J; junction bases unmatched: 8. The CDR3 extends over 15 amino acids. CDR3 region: CASSYYPDRDPEAFF. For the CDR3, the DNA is TGTGCCAGCAGTTACTACCCTGACAGGGACCCTGAAGCTTTCTTT.

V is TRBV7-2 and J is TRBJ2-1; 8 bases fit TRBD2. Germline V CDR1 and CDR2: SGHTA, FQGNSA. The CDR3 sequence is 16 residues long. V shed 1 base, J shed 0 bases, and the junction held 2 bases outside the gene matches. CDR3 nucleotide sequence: TGTGCCAGCAGCTTAGTTAGCGGGACCTCCTACAATGAGCAGTTCTTC. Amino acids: CASSLVSGTSYNEQFF.

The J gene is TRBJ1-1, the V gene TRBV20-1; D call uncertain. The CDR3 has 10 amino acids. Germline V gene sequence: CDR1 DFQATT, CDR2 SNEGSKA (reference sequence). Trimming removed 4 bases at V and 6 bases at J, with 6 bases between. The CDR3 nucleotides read TGCAGTGCTAATTTTCCTGAAGCTTTCTTT. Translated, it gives CSANFPEAFF.

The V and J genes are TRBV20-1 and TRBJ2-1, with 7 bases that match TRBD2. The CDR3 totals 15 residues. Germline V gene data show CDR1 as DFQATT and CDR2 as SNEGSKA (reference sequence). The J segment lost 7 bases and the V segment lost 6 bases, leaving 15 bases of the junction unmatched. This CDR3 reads CSAAPGGRSRNEQFF. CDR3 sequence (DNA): TGCAGTGCCGCCCCGGGCGGGAGATCGAGAAATGAGCAGTTCTTC.

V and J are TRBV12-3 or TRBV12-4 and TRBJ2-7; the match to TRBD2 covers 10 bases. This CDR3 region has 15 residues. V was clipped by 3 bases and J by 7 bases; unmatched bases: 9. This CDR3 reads CASSFSGRSGGEQYF. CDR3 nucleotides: TGTGCCAGCAGTTTTAGCGGGAGGTCCGGGGGGGAGCAGTACTTC.

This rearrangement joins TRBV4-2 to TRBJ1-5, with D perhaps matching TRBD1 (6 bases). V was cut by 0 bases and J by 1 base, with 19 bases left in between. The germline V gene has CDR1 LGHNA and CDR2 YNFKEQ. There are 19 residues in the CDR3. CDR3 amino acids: CASSQDPNGGEGSNQPQHF. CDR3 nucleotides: TGTGCCAGCAGCCAAGATCCTAACGGGGGCGAGGGGAGCAATCAGCCCCAGCATTTT.

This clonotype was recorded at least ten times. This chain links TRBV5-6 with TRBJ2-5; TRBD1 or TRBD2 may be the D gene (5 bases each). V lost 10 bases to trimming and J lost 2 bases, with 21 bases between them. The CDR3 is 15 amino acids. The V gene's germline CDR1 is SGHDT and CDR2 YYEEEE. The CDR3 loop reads CAYSEERDPQETQYF. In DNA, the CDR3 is TGTGCCTACTCGGAGGAAAGGGACCCTCAAGAGACCCAGTACTTC.

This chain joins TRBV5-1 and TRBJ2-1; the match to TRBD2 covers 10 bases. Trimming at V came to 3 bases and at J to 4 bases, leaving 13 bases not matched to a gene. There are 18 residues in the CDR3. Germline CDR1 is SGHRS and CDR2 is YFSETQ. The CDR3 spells CASSSGGASGSLYNEQFF. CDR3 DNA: TGCGCCAGCAGCTCGGGGGGGGCTAGCGGGAGCCTGTACAATGAGCAGTTCTTC.

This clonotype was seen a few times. The CDR3 region has the DNA TGTGCCAGTAGTATGCCGGCGGGAGAGGCAGATACGCAGTATTTT. Its translation: CASSMPAGEADTQYF. This chain connects TRBV19 to TRBJ2-3, with 7 positions matching TRBD2. The CDR3 spans 15 residues. Trimming at V came to 3 bases and at J to 4 bases, leaving 7 bases not matched to a gene. Germline V gene lookup returns CDR1 LNHDA and CDR2 SQIVND (reference sequence).

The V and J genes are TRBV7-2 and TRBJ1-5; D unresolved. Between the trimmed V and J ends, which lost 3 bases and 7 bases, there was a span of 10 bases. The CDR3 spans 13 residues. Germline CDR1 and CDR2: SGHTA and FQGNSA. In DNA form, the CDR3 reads TGTGCCAGCAGCTTTGACCTTACCCAGCCCCAGCATTTT. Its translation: CASSFDLTQPQHF.

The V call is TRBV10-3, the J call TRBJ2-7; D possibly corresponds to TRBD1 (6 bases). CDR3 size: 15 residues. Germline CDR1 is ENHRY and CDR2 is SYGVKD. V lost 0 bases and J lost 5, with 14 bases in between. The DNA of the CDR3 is TGTGCCATCAGTGAGTCGAACAGGGTGTCCCACGAGCAGTACTTC. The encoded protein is CAISESNRVSHEQYF.

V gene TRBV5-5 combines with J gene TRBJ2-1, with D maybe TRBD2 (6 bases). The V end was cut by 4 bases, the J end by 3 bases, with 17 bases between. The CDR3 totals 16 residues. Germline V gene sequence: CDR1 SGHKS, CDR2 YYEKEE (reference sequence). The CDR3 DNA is TGTGCCAGCAGCACAAGCCCCCCTAGCGTCTACAATGAGCAGTTCTTC. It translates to CASSTSPPSVYNEQFF.

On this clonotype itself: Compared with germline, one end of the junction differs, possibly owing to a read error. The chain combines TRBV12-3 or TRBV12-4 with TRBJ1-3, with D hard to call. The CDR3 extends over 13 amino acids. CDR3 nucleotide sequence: TGTGCCATCAGTATTAACTCTGGAAACACCATATATTTT. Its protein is CAISINSGNTIYF.

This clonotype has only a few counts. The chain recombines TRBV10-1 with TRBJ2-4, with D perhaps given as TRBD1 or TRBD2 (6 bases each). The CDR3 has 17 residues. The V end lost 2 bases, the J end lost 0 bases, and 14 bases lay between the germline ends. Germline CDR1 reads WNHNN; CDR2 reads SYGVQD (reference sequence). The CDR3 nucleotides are TGCGCCAGCAGTGAGGCCGGGGGCGACTTAGCCAAAAACATTCAGTACTTC. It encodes CASSEAGGDLAKNIQYF.

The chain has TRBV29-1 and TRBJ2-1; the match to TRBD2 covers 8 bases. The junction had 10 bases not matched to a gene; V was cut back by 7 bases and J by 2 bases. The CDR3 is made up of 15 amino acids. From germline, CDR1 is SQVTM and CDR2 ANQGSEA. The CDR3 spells CSGLLSGSAYNEQFF. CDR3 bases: TGCAGCGGCCTCCTCAGCGGGAGCGCCTACAATGAGCAGTTCTTC.

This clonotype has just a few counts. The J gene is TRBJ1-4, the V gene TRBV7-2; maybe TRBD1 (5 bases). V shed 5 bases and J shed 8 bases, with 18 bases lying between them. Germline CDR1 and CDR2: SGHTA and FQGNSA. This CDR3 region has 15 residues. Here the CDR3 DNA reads TGTGCCAGCAGCCCAGGGACCTTCGGGGGAGAAAAACTGTTTTTT. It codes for CASSPGTFGGEKLFF.